Following are 11 T cell receptor beta chains from one sample sequenced in a study of blood T cell repertoires in COVID-19. The protocol was immunoSEQ multiplex PCR, while the TCRdb copy is restricted to in-frame clones and leaves out a portion. The table shows roughly 55,000 clones, with 86% occurring only once. Material: peripheral blood. The receptors stem from a man in his 70s with active COVID-19.

The V and J genes are TRBV3-1 (or the pseudogene TRBV3-2) and TRBJ2-1; TRBD2 matches 12 bases. The V segment lost 2 bases and the J segment 7 bases; nucleotides outside the gene matches: 6. Germline CDR1 LGHDT, CDR2 YNNKEL (reference sequence). The CDR3 totals 16 residues. The CDR3 DNA sequence: TGTGCCAGCAGCCAAAGGACTAGCGGGGAAGGGAATGAGCAGTTCTTC. Translated, it gives CASSQRTSGEGNEQFF.

The gene calls are TRBV7-8 and TRBJ1-3, with D hard to call. This CDR3 has 11 amino acids. In germline, CDR1 is SGHVS, CDR2 FQNEAQ. The germline V and J ends were trimmed by 11 bases and 10 bases, with 15 bases remaining between them. Here the CDR3 DNA reads TGTGCCTGTCCGGTGGGCCGGACCATATATTTT. This translates into CACPVGRTIYF.

The V gene is TRBV23-1, the J gene TRBJ1-2; D might be TRBD1 (6 bases). TRBV23-1 counts as an open reading frame of uncertain function. V shed 4 bases and J shed 5 bases, with 14 bases lying between them. This CDR3 is built from 14 residues. Written as DNA, the CDR3 is TGCGCCAGCAGTCCCACGGACAGTCCTTATGGCTACACCTTC. This codes for CASSPTDSPYGYTF.

The chain recombines TRBV13 with TRBJ1-6; 11 nucleotides agree with TRBD1. The V segment lost 5 bases and the J segment 7 bases; nucleotides outside the gene matches: 4. The length of the CDR3 is 15 residues. Germline V gives CDR1 PRHDT, CDR2 FYEKMQ (reference sequence). The CDR3 nucleotides are TGTGCCAGCAGCATTGGACAGGGGGCCAATTCACCCCTCCACTTT. This translates into CASSIGQGANSPLHF. The full variable domain, with the rest looked up from reference TRBV13 and TRBJ1-6, is AAGVIQSPRHLIKEKRETATLKCYPIPRHDTVYWYQQGPGQDPQFLISFYEKMQSDKGSIPDRFSAQQFSDYHSELNMSSLELGDSALYFCASSIGQGANSPLHFGNGTRLTVT.

This rearrangement joins TRBV7-2 to TRBJ1-1; D is possibly TRBD1 (6 bases). The germline V gene has CDR1 SGHTA and CDR2 FQGNSA. The CDR3 is made up of 14 amino acids. V shed 0 bases and J shed 1 base, with 6 bases lying between them. The CDR3 sequence: CASSLARGNTEAFF. CDR3 nucleotide sequence: TGTGCCAGCAGCTTAGCCAGGGGGAACACTGAAGCTTTCTTT.

The genes are TRBV5-4 and TRBJ2-1, with D possibly being TRBD1 (6 bases). The CDR3 length is 14 residues. Germline V lookup: CDR1 SGHNT, CDR2 YYREEE (reference sequence). V lost 4 bases, J lost 2 bases, and 10 bases lay in between. The CDR3 reads CASSPDSTYNEQFF. The CDR3 region has the DNA TGTGCCAGCAGCCCGGACAGTACCTACAATGAGCAGTTCTTC.

A few counts support this clone. The rearrangement joins TRBV2 to TRBJ1-4; TRBD1 is a possible D gene (6 bases). Germline-derived CDR1 and CDR2 are SNHLY and FYNNEI. Trimming took 3 bases from V and 11 from J, leaving 16 bases between them. The CDR3 contains 14 residues. CDR3 sequence reads: CASSERALRGKLFF. The CDR3 nucleotides read TGTGCCAGCAGTGAGAGGGCCCTGAGGGGGAAACTGTTTTTT.

The chain couples TRBV28 to TRBJ2-1; 7 bases fit TRBD1. J lost 0 bases, V lost 6 bases, and 11 bases had no gene match. Germline V lookup: CDR1 MDHEN, CDR2 SYDVKM. The CDR3 consists of 17 residues. The CDR3 nucleotides read TGTGCCAGCAGCCCGGGACAGCCATCAAGCTCCTACAATGAGCAGTTCTTC. Its translation is CASSPGQPSSSYNEQFF. Full variable domain (outside the CDR3, taken from reference TRBV28 and TRBJ2-1): DVKVTQSSRYLVKRTGEKVFLECVQDMDHENMFWYRQDPGLGLRLIYFSYDVKMKEKGDIPEGYSVSREKKERFSLILESASTNQTSMYLCASSPGQPSSSYNEQFFGPGTRLTVL.

The V gene is TRBV7-3, the J gene TRBJ1-1, with D perhaps matching TRBD1 (5 bases). Trimming cost V 2 bases and J 1 base, with 11 bases left between them. The germline V gene has CDR1 SGHTA and CDR2 FQGTGA. The CDR3 runs to 15 residues. CDR3 residues: CASSLRAGQNTEAFF. DNA for the CDR3: TGTGCCAGCAGCTTACGGGCAGGACAGAACACTGAAGCTTTCTTT.

The V gene is TRBV10-3, the J gene TRBJ2-1; 12 bases fit TRBD2. This CDR3 is built from 14 residues. The germline V gene encodes CDR1 ENHRY and CDR2 SYGVKD. V lost 10 bases and J lost 0; bases outside the gene matches: 1. As DNA, the CDR3 is TGTGCCACTAGCGGGGGGGACTCCTACAATGAGCAGTTCTTC. Amino acids: CATSGGDSYNEQFF.

The chain uses TRBV7-2 and TRBJ2-2, with 11 bases matching TRBD1. The germline V gene encodes CDR1 SGHTA and CDR2 FQGNSA. V lost 5 bases to trimming and J lost 7 bases; unmatched junction nucleotides: 6. The CDR3 contains 15 residues. The CDR3, as DNA: TGTGCCAGCAGCCTCGGACAGGGGGCTTTCGGGGAGCTGTTTTTT. Amino acid sequence: CASSLGQGAFGELFF.